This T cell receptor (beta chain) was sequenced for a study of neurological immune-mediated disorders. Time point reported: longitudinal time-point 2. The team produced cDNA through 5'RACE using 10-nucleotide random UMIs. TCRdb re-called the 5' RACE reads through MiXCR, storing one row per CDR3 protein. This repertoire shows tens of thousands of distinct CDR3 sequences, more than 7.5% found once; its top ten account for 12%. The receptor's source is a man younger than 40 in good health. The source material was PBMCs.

Here the CDR3 reads CASSTTRDFHTRGSHEQYF. Here the CDR3 DNA reads TGTGCCAGCAGTACGACCCGGGACTTCCACACTCGCGGGAGTCACGAGCAGTACTTC. The chain uses TRBV27 and TRBJ2-7, with TRBD2 matching 7 bases. Germline V gene lookup returns CDR1 MNHEY and CDR2 SMNVEV (reference sequence). V lost 5 bases to trimming and J lost 5 bases; unmatched junction nucleotides: 24. This CDR3 is built from 19 residues.